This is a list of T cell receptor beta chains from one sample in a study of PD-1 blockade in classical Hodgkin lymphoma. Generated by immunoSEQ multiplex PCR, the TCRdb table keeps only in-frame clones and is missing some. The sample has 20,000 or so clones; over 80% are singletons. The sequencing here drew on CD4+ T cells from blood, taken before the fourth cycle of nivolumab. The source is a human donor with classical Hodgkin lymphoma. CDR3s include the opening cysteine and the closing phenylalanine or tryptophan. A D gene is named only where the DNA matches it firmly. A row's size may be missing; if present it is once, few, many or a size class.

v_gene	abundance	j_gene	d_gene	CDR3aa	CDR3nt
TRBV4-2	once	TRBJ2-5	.	CASSQDSEAKQETQYF	TGTGCCAGCAGCCAAGACTCAGAGGCAAAACAAGAGACCCAGTACTTC
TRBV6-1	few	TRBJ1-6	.	CASNQGPHNSPLHF	TGTGCCAGCAATCAGGGACCGCATAATTCACCCCTCCACTTT
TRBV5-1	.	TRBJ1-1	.	CASSTNSGTTINRNMNTEAFF	TGCGCCAGCAGCACTAATTCCGGGACAACTATAAACCGTAACATGAACACTGAAGCTTTCTTT
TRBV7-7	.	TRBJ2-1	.	CASSLGTHNEQFF	TGTGCCAGCAGCTTAGGAACCCACAATGAGCAGTTCTTC
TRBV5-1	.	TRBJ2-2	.	CASSATSGAVELFF	TGCGCCAGCAGCGCCACATCAGGGGCAGTGGAGCTGTTTTTT
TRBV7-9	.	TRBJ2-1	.	CASSLYVGRQFF	TGTGCCAGCAGCCTTTATGTGGGCAGGCAGTTCTTC
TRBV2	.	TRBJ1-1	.	CASSELRTGGAFF	TGTGCCAGCAGTGAACTGAGAACGGGTGGGGCTTTCTTT
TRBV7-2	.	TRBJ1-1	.	CASSPTIVNTEAFF	TGTGCCAGCAGCCCAACGATCGTAAACACTGAAGCTTTCTTT
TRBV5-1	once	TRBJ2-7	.	CASSLVPGMYEQYF	TGCGCCAGCAGCTTGGTCCCAGGTATGTACGAGCAGTACTTC
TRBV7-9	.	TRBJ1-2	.	CASSFLYGGPPVDYGYTF	TGTGCCAGCAGCTTCCTGTATGGCGGGCCTCCGGTGGACTATGGCTACACCTTC
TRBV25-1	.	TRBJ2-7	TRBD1	CASSRGDRAYEQYF	TGTGCCAGCAGTCGGGGGGACAGGGCCTACGAGCAGTACTTC
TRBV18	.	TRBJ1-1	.	CASSRKTDRNTEAFF	TGTGCCAGCTCACGAAAAACAGACAGGAACACTGAAGCTTTCTTT
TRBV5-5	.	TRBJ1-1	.	CASSPRTGAEAFF	TGTGCCAGCAGCCCCCGGACGGGGGCTGAAGCTTTCTTT
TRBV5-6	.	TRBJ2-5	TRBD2	CASSPPPRLAGEETQYF	TGTGCCAGCAGCCCTCCCCCGCGACTAGCGGGAGAAGAGACCCAGTACTTC
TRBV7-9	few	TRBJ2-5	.	CASSQGGPRETQYF	TGTGCCAGCAGTCAGGGGGGACCGCGGGAGACCCAGTACTTC
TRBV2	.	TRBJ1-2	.	CASSKDDNYGYTF	TGTGCCAGCAGTAAGGACGATAACTATGGCTACACCTTC
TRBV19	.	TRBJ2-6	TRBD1	CASSVDRDPGANVLTF	TGTGCCAGTAGTGTGGACAGGGATCCTGGGGCCAACGTCCTGACTTTC
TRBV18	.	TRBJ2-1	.	CASSPRRDSANEQFF	TGTGCCAGCTCACCGCGCCGGGACTCAGCAAATGAGCAGTTCTTC
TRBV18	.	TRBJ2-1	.	CASSPPTSRNEQFF	TGTGCCAGCTCACCACCGACTAGTCGTAATGAGCAGTTCTTC
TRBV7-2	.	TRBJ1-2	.	CASSLARGKGGYTF	TGTGCCAGCAGCTTAGCGAGAGGGAAGGGTGGCTACACCTTC
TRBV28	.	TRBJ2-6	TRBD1	CASSPRTGGWGANVLTF	TGTGCCAGCAGTCCGCGGACAGGGGGCTGGGGGGCCAACGTCCTGACTTTC
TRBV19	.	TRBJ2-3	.	CASSAGGGSMTDTQYF	TGTGCCAGTAGTGCAGGGGGCGGGAGTATGACAGATACGCAGTATTTT
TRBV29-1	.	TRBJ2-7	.	CSVEQGYEQYF	TGCAGCGTTGAGCAAGGATACGAGCAGTACTTC
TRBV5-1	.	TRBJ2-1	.	CASSTLTSYGSYNEQFF	TGCGCCAGCAGCACGCTAACAAGTTATGGCTCCTACAATGAGCAGTTCTTC
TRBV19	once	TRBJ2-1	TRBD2	CASSTTSGWQNEQFF	TGTGCCAGTAGTACCACTAGCGGGTGGCAGAATGAGCAGTTCTTC
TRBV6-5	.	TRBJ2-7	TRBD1	CASRRTGDSYEQYF	TGTGCCAGCAGGAGGACAGGAGACTCCTACGAGCAGTACTTC